This is a list of T cell receptor beta chains from one sample in a study of T-cell memory formation after mild COVID-19. MiXCR, run by TCRdb on the 5' RACE reads, gives a single entry per CDR3 protein. The sample shows under 50,000 distinct CDR3 sequences, 27% of them seen only once. Sequenced material: PBMCs or a T cell subset sorted from them (not recorded which). These receptors all come from a man aged 18 to 35 who had mild COVID-19 (a few samples of this study predate the infection). Cell type and time point are not known. The CDR3 runs from the conserved cysteine through the conserved F or W.

j_call v_call cdr3_aa
TRBJ2-4 TRBV12-3/TRBV12-4 CASSLGLAGTKNIHYF
TRBJ2-3 TRBV9 CASSAGAGGTDTQYF
TRBJ1-5 TRBV18 CASSPSDGSNQPQHF
TRBJ1-2 TRBV19 CASSRQGAIGSYGYTF
TRBJ1-1 TRBV12-3/TRBV12-4 CASSDTRSEAFF
TRBJ2-2 TRBV20-1 CSAGTTNTGELFF
TRBJ2-3 TRBV27 CASSEAGGEDTQYF
TRBJ2-3 TRBV7-8 CASSLRRGDLDTQYF
TRBJ2-2 TRBV27 CASSTFGELFF
TRBJ2-5 TRBV6-6 CASSRLTSGGARETQYF
TRBJ2-4 TRBV7-2 CASSPYASGGAGNIQYF
TRBJ2-2 TRBV4-3 CASSQVGIPANTGELFF
TRBJ2-2 TRBV12-3/TRBV12-4 CASSQGTGELFF
TRBJ2-5 TRBV5-6 CASSLVSRREEISTQYF
TRBJ2-1 TRBV5-1 CASSLLAGGHNEQFF
TRBJ2-7 TRBV9 CASSGQGNFYEQYF
TRBJ1-1 TRBV29-1 CSVVPGGTEAFF
TRBJ1-2 TRBV29-1 CSVTEGLGYTF
TRBJ1-1 TRBV12-3/TRBV12-4 CASSLGGSEAFF
TRBJ1-1 TRBV5-6 CASSLTGKTEAFF
TRBJ2-3 TRBV9 CASSGGMDTQYF
TRBJ1-2 TRBV29-1 CSVAGAYYGYTF
TRBJ1-5 TRBV6-2/TRBV6-3 CASSLTGDNQPQHF
TRBJ2-1 TRBV5-1 CASRTGAYNEQFF
TRBJ2-3 TRBV12-3/TRBV12-4 CASAPYSDTDTQYF
TRBJ1-3 TRBV6-6 CASSQGAEGNTIYF
TRBJ1-1 TRBV4-3 CASSQWAKDTEALF
TRBJ2-3 TRBV7-6 CASSLSGQEGDTQYF
TRBJ1-2 TRBV2 CASSEGPGGAYNYGYTF
TRBJ2-7 TRBV4-1 CASSPFDRAASYEQYF
TRBJ1-3 TRBV4-1 CASSQAGGNTIYF